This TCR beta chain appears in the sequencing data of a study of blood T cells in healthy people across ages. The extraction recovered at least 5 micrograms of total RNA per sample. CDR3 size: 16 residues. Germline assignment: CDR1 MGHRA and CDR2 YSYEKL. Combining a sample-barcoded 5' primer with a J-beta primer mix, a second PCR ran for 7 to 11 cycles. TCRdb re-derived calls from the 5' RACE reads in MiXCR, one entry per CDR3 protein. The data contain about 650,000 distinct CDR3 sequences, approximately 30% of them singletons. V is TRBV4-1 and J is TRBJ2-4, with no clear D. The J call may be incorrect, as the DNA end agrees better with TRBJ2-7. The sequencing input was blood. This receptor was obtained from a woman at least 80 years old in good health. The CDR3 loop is CASSQDRSGMGYEQYF. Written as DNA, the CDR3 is TGCGCCAGCAGCCAAGATAGATCGGGTATGGGTTACGAGCAGTACTTC.